This T cell receptor beta chain originates from a study of T cell changes during pregnancy in multiple sclerosis. Repertoires were generated with immunoSEQ multiplex PCR, while TCRdb's copy carries only in-frame clones and drops some. The data hold 40,000 to 60,000 clones, with around 94% observed a single time. As regards this clone: Germline and junction disagree at one end, which may indicate a read error.

The CDR3 consists of 13 residues. CDR1 is SSHAT, CDR2 FNYEAQ, per germline (reference sequence). The material sequenced was CD4+ T cells from peripheral blood mononuclear cells, taken in the first trimester of pregnancy. The V call is TRBV7-7, the J call TRBJ2-1, with a possible D match to TRBD1 (6 bases). The receptor was isolated from a female donor with multiple sclerosis, enrolled in a pregnancy study. In DNA form, the CDR3 reads TGTGCTAGCAGCTTAGACCCCAGGGGTGAGCAGTTCTTC. Protein product: CASSLDPRGEQFF.